Below, 32 T cell receptor beta chains from the same sample are listed, as sequenced in a study of shared clonotypes between healthy human individuals. Only in-frame clones appear in the TCRdb table, and some are missing; sequencing was by immunoSEQ multiplex PCR. The repertoire holds over 950,000 clones, with about 72% as singletons. The sample taken for sequencing was memory CD4+ T cells from PBMCs. Subset specified: CD45RA-negative fraction. All receptors come from a man between 18 and 35 years old in good health. Some clones in this sample may be carry-over from other donors' samples.

The J gene is TRBJ1-2, the V gene TRBV18; 7 bases align to TRBD1. CDR3 length: 13 amino acids. CDR1 and CDR2 (germline): KGHSH, LQKENI. V trimming: 1 base; J trimming: 6 bases; junction bases outside the gene matches: 2. CDR3 coding DNA: TGTGCCAGCTCACCACAGGGGGCAGATGGCTACACCTTC. It yields the protein CASSPQGADGYTF. Variable domain in full (rest from reference TRBV18 and TRBJ1-2): NAGVMQNPRHLVRRRGQEARLRCSPMKGHSHVYWYRQLPEEGLKFMVYLQKENIIDESGMPKERFSAEFPKEGPSILRIQQVVRGDSAAYFCASSPQGADGYTFGSGTRLTVV.

This rearrangement joins TRBV5-1 to TRBJ2-2, with a tentative D call TRBD2 (6 bases). The germline CDR1 and CDR2 sequences are SGHRS and YFSETQ. V was clipped by 0 bases and J by 4 bases, with 7 bases between them. The CDR3 contains 14 residues. CDR3 protein: CASSLGGATGELFF. In DNA form, the CDR3 reads TGCGCCAGCAGCTTGGGCGGGGCCACCGGGGAGCTGTTTTTT.

The chain joins TRBV15 to TRBJ2-2; D uncertain. Germline CDR1 is LNHNV and CDR2 is YYDKDF (reference sequence). Trimming cost V 0 bases and J 6 bases, with 20 bases left between them. This CDR3 comprises 18 residues. The CDR3 is CATSRDPSRPSGAGELFF. The DNA of the CDR3 is TGTGCCACCAGCAGAGATCCCTCAAGGCCCTCGGGCGCCGGGGAGCTGTTTTTT.

This clone appeared a few times. V usage is TRBV10-3 and J usage is TRBJ2-5; possible D gene TRBD1, 5 bases. The germline CDR1 and CDR2 sequences are ENHRY and SYGVKD. Between the trimmed V and J ends, which lost 3 bases and 2 bases, there was a span of 16 bases. The CDR3 extends over 16 amino acids. The CDR3 nucleotides are TGTGCCATCAGTGAACAGGAGTTCGCCAATCAAGAGACCCAGTACTTC. This gives the protein CAISEQEFANQETQYF.

This chain uses TRBV11-2 with TRBJ2-7; weak D call: TRBD1 (5 bases). Trimming took 1 base from V and 5 from J, leaving 12 bases between them. This CDR3 is 14 amino acids long. Germline CDR1 reads SGHAT; CDR2 reads FQNNGV. CDR3 DNA: TGTGCCAGCAGCTTAGCCTTTGACAGCGACGAGCAGTACTTC. Its translation is CASSLAFDSDEQYF.

This rearrangement joins TRBV2 to TRBJ2-7; 7 nucleotides align to TRBD1. Germline CDR1 is SNHLY and CDR2 is FYNNEI. The CDR3 consists of 14 residues. Unmatched junction bases numbered 6, after V lost 2 bases and J lost 5 bases. The CDR3 bases are TGTGCCAGCAGTGAATTAGGGGGCGACCACGAGCAGTACTTC. This sequence encodes CASSELGGDHEQYF.

The chain combines TRBV2 with TRBJ1-2; no definite D call. CDR1 and CDR2 (germline): SNHLY, FYNNEI. The V end lost 2 bases, the J end lost 3 bases, and 16 bases lay between the germline ends. The CDR3 extends over 16 amino acids. CDR3 in DNA: TGTGCCAGCAGTGAATCGAGGAGTTTTTCTTACTATGGCTACACCTTC. This gives the protein CASSESRSFSYYGYTF.

The rearrangement links TRBV7-7 to TRBJ2-5, with D possibly being TRBD1 or TRBD2 (5 bases each). The V and J ends lost 5 bases and 4 bases respectively, with 5 bases between them. This CDR3 spans 11 amino acids. Germline lookup yields CDR1 SSHAT and CDR2 FNYEAQ (reference sequence). The CDR3, as DNA: TGTGCCAGCAGCGGGGGAGAGACCCAGTACTTC. Amino acids: CASSGGETQYF.

The chain has TRBV19 and TRBJ1-5, with D possibly matching TRBD1 (5 bases). Germline CDR1 and CDR2: LNHDA and SQIVND (reference sequence). V shed 8 bases and J shed 3 bases, with 11 bases lying between them. This CDR3 comprises 13 residues. CDR3 residues: CASGGRINQPQHF. The CDR3 DNA sequence: TGTGCCAGTGGGGGACGGATCAATCAGCCCCAGCATTTT.

The V call is TRBV7-3, the J call TRBJ1-2; D call uncertain. Germline V CDR1 and CDR2: SGHTA, FQGTGA. The V end lost 3 bases, the J end lost 4 bases, and 9 bases lay between the germline ends. This CDR3 has 13 amino acids. CDR3 DNA: TGTGCCAGCAGCTTTGAGGGCTTCTATGGCTACACCTTC. The encoded protein is CASSFEGFYGYTF.

The table lists this clone with many counts. Additional DNA sequences in this sample encode the identical CDR3. V and J are TRBV5-8 and TRBJ2-2, with no clear D. Deletions cut 0 bases from V and 0 bases from J, with 6 bases between. CDR3 length equals 15 residues. Germline V CDR1 and CDR2: SGHTS, YDEGEE. CDR3 nucleotides: TGTGCCAGCAGCTTGGTGGGCGCGAACACCGGGGAGCTGTTTTTT. It is translated as CASSLVGANTGELFF.

The chain has TRBV4-1 and TRBJ2-7; 9 nucleotides match TRBD2. CDR3 length equals 15 residues. J was trimmed by 7 bases and V by 3 bases; bases with no gene match: 10. Germline CDR1 and CDR2: MGHRA and YSYEKL. CDR3 nucleotide sequence: TGCGCCAGCAGCCACGACCTAGCGGGATTGCGGGAGCAGTACTTC. Its translation: CASSHDLAGLREQYF.

The chain is built from TRBV5-6 and TRBJ2-1, with D hard to call. The CDR3 consists of 11 residues. The V gene lost 2 bases and the J gene lost 10 bases, with 7 bases spanning the gap. CDR1 is SGHDT and CDR2 is YYEEEE in the germline V gene. The CDR3 DNA follows: TGTGCCAGCAGCTTCCGGTTAGAGCAGTTCTTC. It specifies CASSFRLEQFF. Based on the CDR3 plus reference TRBV5-6 and TRBJ2-1, the full variable domain is DAGVTQSPTHLIKTRGQQVTLRCSPKSGHDTVSWYQQALGQGPQFIFQYYEEEERQRGNFPDRFSGHQFPNYSSELNVNALLLGDSALYLCASSFRLEQFFGPGTRLTVL.

V and J are TRBV7-9 and TRBJ1-1, with D possibly matching TRBD1 (5 bases). CDR1 is SEHNR and CDR2 is FQNEAQ in the germline V gene (reference sequence). With 5 bases removed from V and 5 bases from J, the gap between germline ends came to 24 bases. This CDR3 is built from 17 residues. This chain's CDR3 is CASSPQNLFRVGTEAFF. For the CDR3, the DNA is TGTGCCAGCAGCCCCCAGAACCTTTTCAGGGTGGGTACTGAAGCTTTCTTT.

Turning to this clone: The same CDR3 can be traced to other DNA sequences in this sample. The V gene is TRBV6-1, the J gene TRBJ1-3; tentative D call: TRBD1 (5 bases). V lost 0 bases and J 4 bases, leaving 7 bases between the germline ends. The CDR3 totals 14 residues. Per germline, CDR1 MNHNS and CDR2 SASEGT. CDR3 sequence: CASSEAGEGNTIYF. CDR3 DNA: TGTGCCAGCAGTGAAGCGGGGGAAGGAAACACCATATATTTT.

About this clone itself: At the DNA level, this CDR3 is encoded by other sequences in the same sample as well. This chain links TRBV5-1 with TRBJ1-1, with 10 bases lining up with TRBD1. CDR1 SGHRS and CDR2 YFSETQ come from the germline V gene. J gave up 1 base and V 4 bases, and 4 bases lay outside the gene matches. This CDR3 region has 15 residues. The CDR3 nucleotides are TGCGCCAGCAGCCCTAGGACAGGGGGGAACACTGAAGCTTTCTTT. This encodes CASSPRTGGNTEAFF.

The J gene is TRBJ2-1, the V gene TRBV28; a possible D gene is TRBD2 (6 bases). The CDR3 has 15 amino acids. CDR1 MDHEN and CDR2 SYDVKM come from the germline V gene. The V end lost 5 bases, the J end lost 1 base, and 12 bases lay between the germline ends. The CDR3 protein is CASSRVSGSYNEQFF. The CDR3 coding sequence is TGTGCCAGCAGTCGTGTGAGCGGGTCCTACAATGAGCAGTTCTTC.

The chain joins TRBV18 to TRBJ1-2, with 7 nucleotides matching TRBD1. V shed 3 bases and J 0 bases; nucleotides not matched to a gene: 7. Germline assignment: CDR1 KGHSH and CDR2 LQKENI. The CDR3 has 16 amino acids. The CDR3 DNA is TGTGCCAGCTCACCTTCGACAGGGCCAACTAACTATGGCTACACCTTC. It translates to CASSPSTGPTNYGYTF.

This clone showed up many times. This specimen includes other DNA sequences encoding the same CDR3. The chain carries TRBV4-1 and TRBJ1-1, with 8 bases fitting TRBD1. The germline V gene has CDR1 MGHRA and CDR2 YSYEKL. CDR3 length equals 14 residues. V lost 1 base, J lost 4 bases, and 2 bases stayed unmatched. The CDR3 spells CASSQVDRGTEAFF. The CDR3 bases are TGCGCCAGCAGCCAAGTTGACAGGGGCACTGAAGCTTTCTTT.

This chain uses TRBV30 with TRBJ2-3; possible D gene TRBD1, 6 bases. V was shortened by 3 bases and J by 0 bases, with 19 bases between the two germline ends. CDR3 size: 17 residues. CDR1 is GTSNPN and CDR2 is SVGIG in the germline V gene (reference sequence). The CDR3 loop is CAWRLSRRQGSTDTQYF. CDR3 nucleotides: TGTGCCTGGAGACTAAGTCGGAGGCAGGGGAGCACAGATACGCAGTATTTT.

In this sample, this clone turned up once. The CDR3 loop reads CASSRSGTTSDEQYF. The CDR3 bases are TGTGCCAGCAGCCGATCAGGGACGACTTCAGACGAGCAGTACTTC. The chain uses TRBV4-2 and TRBJ2-7; TRBD1 or TRBD2 may be the D gene (5 bases each). This CDR3 region has 15 residues. The germline V gene encodes CDR1 LGHNA and CDR2 YNFKEQ. V dropped 4 bases and J dropped 5 bases, with 18 bases sitting between them.

This chain links TRBV7-3 with TRBJ2-3; TRBD2 agrees at 10 bases. Trimming cost V 5 bases and J 0 bases; bases outside gene matches: 5. The V gene's germline CDR1 is SGHTA and CDR2 FQGTGA. CDR3 length: 16 amino acids. CDR3 nucleotides: TGTGCCAGCAGCCGCGGGACTAGCGCTAGCACAGATACGCAGTATTTT. It is translated as CASSRGTSASTDTQYF.

The gene calls are TRBV14 and TRBJ2-7; 8 positions agree with TRBD1. Germline V gene sequence: CDR1 SGHDN, CDR2 FVKESK. The CDR3 runs to 13 residues. With 4 bases clipped from V and 5 bases from J, the junction kept 4 bases outside the gene matches. The CDR3 region has the DNA TGTGCCAGCAGCCGATCACAGGGGGACGAGCAGTACTTC. Protein: CASSRSQGDEQYF.

This sequence joins TRBV6-5 and TRBJ2-5; D gene unclear. Trimming cost V 5 bases and J 2 bases, with 9 bases left between them. Germline V lookup: CDR1 MNHEY, CDR2 SVGAGI. CDR3 length: 13 residues. The CDR3: CASSLRVQETQYF. The CDR3 DNA reads TGTGCCAGCAGTCTTAGGGTGCAAGAGACCCAGTACTTC.

The rearrangement links TRBV15 to TRBJ2-1; TRBD2 aligns across 9 bases. With V trimmed by 5 bases and J by 4 bases, 9 bases remained unmatched. The CDR3 is 16 residues long. Per germline, CDR1 LNHNV and CDR2 YYDKDF (reference sequence). The CDR3 nucleotides read TGTGCCACCAGCCGGGGTGGGACTAGCAGTTACAATGAGCAGTTCTTC. Translated, it gives CATSRGGTSSYNEQFF. Looking up the rest from reference TRBV15 and TRBJ2-1 gives the full variable domain: DAMVIQNPRYQVTQFGKPVTLSCSQTLNHNVMYWYQQKSSQAPKLLFHYYDKDFNNEADTPDNFQSRRPNTSFCFLDIRSPGLGDTAMYLCATSRGGTSSYNEQFFGPGTRLTVL.

V and J are TRBV9 and TRBJ2-3; possibly TRBD1 or TRBD2 for D (5 bases each). The CDR3 spans 14 residues. The V and J ends lost 4 bases and 5 bases respectively, with 14 bases between them. Per germline, CDR1 SGDLS and CDR2 YYNGEE. The DNA of the CDR3 is TGTGCCAGCAGCCCACCCGGGGCTATAGATACGCAGTATTTT. It translates to CASSPPGAIDTQYF.

This clone was counted a few times. The chain links TRBV9 to TRBJ2-2; no clear D. V shed 0 bases and J shed 1 base, with 10 bases lying between them. CDR1 and CDR2 from the germline V gene are SGDLS and YYNGEE. The CDR3 totals 16 residues. CDR3 in DNA: TGTGCCAGCAGCGTAGGAGGACGCCAGAACACCGGGGAGCTGTTTTTT. Translated, it gives CASSVGGRQNTGELFF.

The V gene is TRBV4-1, the J gene TRBJ1-2; D ambiguous. CDR1 is MGHRA, CDR2 YSYEKL, per germline. The CDR3 runs to 14 residues. V lost 3 bases and J 6 bases, leaving 14 bases between the germline ends. The CDR3 is CASSQLTLIHGYTF. For the CDR3, the DNA is TGCGCCAGCAGCCAGTTGACTCTTATCCATGGCTACACCTTC.

The chain employs TRBV7-9 and TRBJ2-1; D is undetermined. The CDR3 runs to 12 residues. Trimming cost V 4 bases and J 5 bases, with 6 bases left between them. Germline V gene lookup returns CDR1 SEHNR and CDR2 FQNEAQ (reference sequence). The CDR3 region is CASSSGNNEQFF. DNA for the CDR3: TGTGCCAGCAGCTCCGGCAACAATGAGCAGTTCTTC.

CDR3 residues: CASSFRAGVSNQPQHF. CDR3 coding DNA: TGTGCCAGTAGTTTCCGCGCGGGGGTTAGCAATCAGCCCCAGCATTTT. This rearrangement joins TRBV19 to TRBJ1-5, with D possibly being TRBD1 (5 bases). There are 16 residues in the CDR3. CDR1 is LNHDA, CDR2 SQIVND, per germline (reference sequence). Between the trimmed V and J ends, which lost 5 bases and 0 bases, there was a span of 14 bases.

The chain links TRBV7-2 to TRBJ2-6, with a weak D call TRBD1 (5 bases). Looked up from germline, CDR1 is SGHTA and CDR2 is FQGNSA. Trimming stripped 2 bases from V and 4 bases from J, with 15 bases between. CDR3 size: 17 residues. The CDR3: CASSLYYRGSGANVLTF. The CDR3 DNA sequence: TGTGCCAGCAGCTTATATTATAGGGGATCCGGGGCCAACGTCCTGACTTTC.

The table lists this clone with a count of one. The chain is built from TRBV9 and TRBJ2-5, with 9 nucleotides matching TRBD2. CDR1 SGDLS and CDR2 YYNGEE come from the germline V gene. V dropped 0 bases and J dropped 5; count of bases not matched to a gene: 8. The CDR3 length is 16 residues. CDR3 amino acids: CASSVGVAGVWETQYF. CDR3 nucleotides: TGTGCCAGCAGCGTAGGAGTAGCGGGAGTTTGGGAGACCCAGTACTTC.